This passage covers 24 T cell receptor beta chains from one sample sequenced in a study of regulatory T cells in long-lasting Graves disease. Time point specified: newly diagnosed GD, antithyroid drugs for less than 3 months. From PBMCs, RNA was extracted and then used to make the TCR library. Combining iRepertoire HTBI primers with Arm-PCR of CDR3 regions, the authors built TCR beta libraries. Each CDR3 protein is one row after TCRdb ran MiXCR on the multiplex PCR reads. The profile covers 200,000 to 250,000 distinct CDR3 sequences, with about 16% appearing a single time and approximately 24% taken by the ten largest. The sample in question was peripheral blood mononuclear cells (PBMCs), obtained at new diagnosis, from a patient treated with antithyroid drugs. The receptors come from a female donor with Graves disease.

In this sample, this clonotype turned up many times. The genes are TRBV25-1 and TRBJ1-1, with 7 bases lining up with TRBD1. Losses at the gene ends were 5 bases for V and 4 bases for J; bases not matched to a gene: 13. The CDR3 is 16 residues long. Germline V gene data show CDR1 as MGHDK and CDR2 as SYGVNS. For the CDR3, the DNA is TGTGCCAGCAGTACCTTTTCGAGGGGGCGCGGCACTGAAGCTTTCTTT. It is translated as CASSTFSRGRGTEAFF.

The rearrangement uses TRBV20-1 and TRBJ1-1, with D unclear. Germline CDR1 reads DFQATT; CDR2 reads SNEGSKA (reference sequence). V shed 3 bases and J shed 5 bases, with 13 bases lying between them. The CDR3 has 13 amino acids. This chain's CDR3 is CSASSGHGTEAFF. The CDR3 nucleotides read TGCAGTGCTAGTTCTGGGCATGGAACTGAAGCTTTCTTT.

This clonotype has at least ten counts. V usage is TRBV29-1 and J usage is TRBJ2-2; possibly TRBD1 for D (6 bases). There are 12 residues in the CDR3. The V end lost 7 bases, the J end lost 1 base, and 7 bases lay between the germline ends. Germline values: CDR1 SQVTM, CDR2 ANQGSEA. The CDR3 is CSAGQNTGELFF. The CDR3, as DNA: TGCAGCGCGGGACAGAACACCGGGGAGCTGTTTTTT.

This clonotype was observed many times. This chain links TRBV24-1 with TRBJ2-5, with 7 bases that match TRBD1. TRBJ2-1 explains the end of the DNA better; the J call may be wrong. This CDR3 comprises 14 residues. CDR1 KGHDR and CDR2 SFDVKD come from the germline V gene. The DNA of the CDR3 is TGTGCCACCAGTGAGGGCGACAGGGTTTGGGAGCAGTTCTTC. Its translation is CATSEGDRVWEQFF.

Ten or more counts support this clonotype. The genes are TRBV29-1 and TRBJ2-3, with D perhaps matching TRBD1 or TRBD2 (5 bases each). Germline V CDR1 and CDR2: SQVTM, ANQGSEA. This CDR3 contains 13 residues. V shed 6 bases and J shed 6 bases, with 16 bases lying between them. In DNA form, the CDR3 reads TGCAGCGTCGGGGACGGATTTTTGGATACGCAGTATTTT. This gives the protein CSVGDGFLDTQYF.

This clonotype was seen ten or more times. This chain links TRBV12-3 or TRBV12-4 with TRBJ2-7, with 10 bases lining up with TRBD2. This CDR3 contains 14 residues. Trimming cost V 5 bases and J 4 bases; bases outside gene matches: 5. CDR3 DNA sequence: TGTGCCAGCAGTCCGACTAGCGGGTCATACGAGCAGTACTTC. Protein: CASSPTSGSYEQYF.

The table lists this clonotype with many counts. J is TRBJ2-2 and V is TRBV4-1; TRBD1 might be the D (5 bases). Trimming took off 0 bases at V and 5 bases at J, with 10 bases between the two ends. CDR3 length: 15 amino acids. The germline V gene has CDR1 MGHRA and CDR2 YSYEKL. As DNA, the CDR3 is TGCGCCAGCAGCCAAGAAGGGGCGAGAACCGGGGAGCTGTTTTTT. Its translation: CASSQEGARTGELFF.

J is TRBJ1-3 and V is TRBV4-3; 8 bases agree with TRBD1. V lost 6 bases and J lost 0; bases outside the gene matches: 7. In germline, CDR1 is LGHNA, CDR2 YSLEER. CDR3 length equals 16 residues. The CDR3 bases are TGCGCCAGCAGTCGGGACAGGACCTTCTCTGGAAACACCATATATTTT. Translated: CASSRDRTFSGNTIYF.

This clonotype was seen repeatedly, ten times or more. The rearrangement uses TRBV11-3 and TRBJ2-5; 11 bases match TRBD2. Germline V CDR1 and CDR2: SGHNT, YENEEA. The CDR3 runs to 16 residues. Germline trimming cut 7 bases from V and 3 bases from J; bases unmatched to any gene: 10. The CDR3 reads CASTYGGTSGKETQYF. The CDR3 nucleotides are TGTGCCAGCACCTACGGGGGGACTAGCGGAAAAGAGACCCAGTACTTC. Variable domain in full (rest from reference TRBV11-3 and TRBJ2-5): EAGVVQSPRYKIIEKKQPVAFWCNPISGHNTLYWYLQNLGQGPELLIRYENEEAVDDSQLPKDRFSAERLKGVDSTLKIQPAELGDSAVYLCASTYGGTSGKETQYFGPGTRLLVL.

This clonotype was seen at least ten times. CDR3 bases: TGTGCCAGCAGTTACTCGATTAAGGGGTACGAGCAGTACTTC. Translated, it gives CASSYSIKGYEQYF. The chain links TRBV6-5 to TRBJ2-7; TRBD1 might be the D (5 bases). Germline-derived CDR1 and CDR2 are MNHEY and SVGAGI. The CDR3 length is 14 residues. The ends were cut back, 0 bases at V and 4 bases at J, with 10 bases in the middle.

The table lists this clonotype with many counts. CDR3 amino acids: CASSLEHYEQYF. In nucleotides, the CDR3 is TGTGCCAGCAGTCTCGAGCACTACGAGCAGTACTTC. The chain uses TRBV6-2 or TRBV6-3 and TRBJ2-7; D is uncertain. This CDR3 has 12 amino acids. CDR1 is MNHEY and CDR2 is SVGEGT in the germline V gene. The V gene lost 5 bases and the J gene lost 3 bases, with 8 bases spanning the gap.

This clonotype has ten or more counts. V is TRBV6-5 and J is TRBJ2-1; D is perhaps TRBD1 (5 bases). Trimming pared 4 bases from V and 6 bases from J, leaving 10 bases between. The CDR3 runs to 13 residues. CDR1 is MNHEY and CDR2 is SVGAGI in the germline V gene. The CDR3 bases are TGTGCCAGCAGTTCCCAGGGCGTCAATGAGCAGTTCTTC. It yields the protein CASSSQGVNEQFF.

There are many counts of this clonotype. The chain is built from TRBV18 and TRBJ2-1; the match to TRBD1 covers 8 bases. V lost 2 bases and J lost 10; bases outside the gene matches: 10. Germline V gives CDR1 KGHSH, CDR2 LQKENI. The CDR3 length is 15 residues. In DNA, the CDR3 is TGTGCCAGCTCACCATATCGTTCAGGGGGCGACGAGCAGTTCTTC. It yields the protein CASSPYRSGGDEQFF.

This clonotype was recorded many times. CDR3 protein: CSVEEWSNEQFF. In nucleotides, the CDR3 is TGCAGCGTTGAAGAATGGAGTAATGAGCAGTTCTTC. The chain uses TRBV29-1 and TRBJ2-1; D gene ambiguous. CDR1 and CDR2 from the germline V gene are SQVTM and ANQGSEA. The CDR3 covers 12 residues. Trimming removed 0 bases from V and 7 bases from J, with 7 bases in between.

This clonotype was recorded at least ten times. The chain joins TRBV5-5 to TRBJ1-4, with D unclear. The V end lost 0 bases, the J end lost 3 bases, and 12 bases lay between the germline ends. Germline assignment: CDR1 SGHKS and CDR2 YYEKEE (reference sequence). The CDR3 runs to 16 residues. CDR3 nucleotides: TGTGCCAGCAGCTTGGATGAGGGAAGGGCTAATGAAAAACTGTTTTTT. Its protein is CASSLDEGRANEKLFF. The full variable domain, rest sourced from reference TRBV5-5 and TRBJ1-4, is DAGVTQSPTHLIKTRGQQVTLRCSPISGHKSVSWYQQVLGQGPQFIFQYYEKEERGRGNFPDRFSARQFPNYSSELNVNALLLGDSALYLCASSLDEGRANEKLFFGSGTQLSVL.

This clonotype was observed a few times. A single base separates this from a much larger clone, so it may be a read error. The genes are TRBV2 and TRBJ2-5; TRBD1 or TRBD2 may be the D gene (6 bases each). V was shortened by 5 bases and J by 2 bases, with 12 bases between the two germline ends. The CDR3 runs 14 residues. The germline gives CDR1 SNHLY, CDR2 FYNNEI. The CDR3 loop is CASSKGGRQETQYF. CDR3 nucleotides: TGTGCCAGCAGTAAGGGGGGACGGCAAGAGACCCAGTACTTC.

A remark on this clonotype: A far larger clone is one nucleotide away, so this likely arose from a read error. This sequence joins TRBV11-3 and TRBJ2-3, with D perhaps matching TRBD2 (7 bases). This CDR3 is built from 14 residues. The V gene's germline CDR1 is SGHNT and CDR2 YENEEA. The V end was cut by 4 bases, the J end by 4 bases, with 12 bases between. The CDR3 coding sequence is TGTGCCAGCAGCTCCAGGGGAGGGCCAGATACGCAGTATTTT. It encodes CASSSRGGPDTQYF.

This clonotype was counted many times. The chain employs TRBV7-9 and TRBJ2-3; D remains unclear. Looked up from germline, CDR1 is SEHNR and CDR2 is FQNEAQ (reference sequence). V was trimmed by 5 bases and J by 2 bases, leaving 5 bases between them. This CDR3 has 12 amino acids. In nucleotides, the CDR3 is TGTGCCAGCAGCCCGATCACAGATACGCAGTATTTT. It specifies CASSPITDTQYF. The whole variable domain, filled in from reference TRBV7-9 and TRBJ2-3, reads DTGVSQNPRHKITKRGQNVTFRCDPISEHNRLYWYRQTLGQGPEFLTYFQNEAQLEKSRLLSDRFSAERPKGSFSTLEIQRTEQGDSAMYLCASSPITDTQYFGPGTRLTVL.

In this sample, this clonotype turned up many times. The chain links TRBV25-1 to TRBJ2-5; unclear D gene. V gave up 4 bases and J gave up 4 bases, with 13 bases separating them. Per the germline V gene, CDR1 is MGHDK and CDR2 is SYGVNS. The length of the CDR3 is 14 residues. CDR3 protein: CASSALGNGETQYF. The CDR3 DNA sequence: TGTGCCAGCAGTGCCTTGGGGAATGGAGAGACCCAGTACTTC.

This clonotype appeared a few times. The chain has TRBV4-1 and TRBJ2-4; either TRBD1 or TRBD2 may fit D (5 bases each). The germline V gene encodes CDR1 MGHRA and CDR2 YSYEKL. The V gene lost 0 bases and the J gene lost 12 bases, with 21 bases spanning the gap. This CDR3 is built from 16 residues. DNA of the CDR3: TGCGCCAGCAGCCAAGAGGGTACTTTGGGGGTCGGACCTCAGTACTTC. Protein product: CASSQEGTLGVGPQYF.

This clonotype was counted many times. J is TRBJ2-1 and V is TRBV24-1; no clear D gene. V was clipped by 4 bases and J by 6 bases, with 3 bases between them. This CDR3 is 11 amino acids long. CDR1 and CDR2 (germline): KGHDR, SFDVKD. The CDR3 reads CATSDPNEQFF. The CDR3 DNA reads as TGTGCCACCAGTGACCCCAATGAGCAGTTCTTC.

There are many counts of this clonotype. The chain employs TRBV19 and TRBJ2-7, with TRBD2 matching 10 bases. The CDR3 covers 14 residues. CDR1 is LNHDA and CDR2 is SQIVND in the germline V gene (reference sequence). The ends lost 6 bases at V and 5 bases at J; junction bases unmatched: 7. CDR3 residues: CASRTTGTSDEQYF. The DNA of the CDR3 is TGTGCCAGTAGGACGACTGGGACTAGCGACGAGCAGTACTTC.

This clonotype was found a few times. This may come from a read error, since a much larger clone is one base off. The rearrangement uses TRBV28 and TRBJ1-5; D gene uncertain. The V gene's germline CDR1 is MDHEN and CDR2 SYDVKM. The CDR3 is 13 residues long. CDR3 in DNA: TGTGCCACCCGCCGGTCTAGCGATCAGCCCCAGCATTTT. Its protein product is CATRRSSDQPQHF.

There are many counts of this clonotype. The V call is TRBV7-9, the J call TRBJ2-7; 10 bases are a match to TRBD2. The CDR3 length is 14 residues. The V gene's germline CDR1 is SEHNR and CDR2 FQNEAQ (reference sequence). V dropped 5 bases and J dropped 3; count of bases not matched to a gene: 4. CDR3 sequence reads: CASSTSGRVYEQYF. In DNA, the CDR3 is TGTGCCAGCAGCACGAGCGGGAGGGTCTACGAGCAGTACTTC.